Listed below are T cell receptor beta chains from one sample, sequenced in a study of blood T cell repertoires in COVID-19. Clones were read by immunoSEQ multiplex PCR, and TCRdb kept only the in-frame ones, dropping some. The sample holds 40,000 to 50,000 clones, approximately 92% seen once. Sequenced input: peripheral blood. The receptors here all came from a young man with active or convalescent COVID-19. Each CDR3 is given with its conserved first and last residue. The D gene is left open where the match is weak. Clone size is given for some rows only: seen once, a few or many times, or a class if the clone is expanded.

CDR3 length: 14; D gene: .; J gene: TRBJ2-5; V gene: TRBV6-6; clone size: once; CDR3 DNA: TGTGCCAGCAGTTACTGGGACAACCAAGAGACCCAGTACTTC; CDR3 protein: CASSYWDNQETQYF
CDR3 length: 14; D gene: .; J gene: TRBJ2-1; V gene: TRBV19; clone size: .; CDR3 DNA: TGTGCCAGTAGTCTCAGGGAGGTCTACAATGAGCAGTTCTTC; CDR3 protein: CASSLREVYNEQFF
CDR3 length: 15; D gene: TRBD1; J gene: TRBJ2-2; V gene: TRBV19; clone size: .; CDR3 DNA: TGTGCCAGTAGTATTCGGGCAGGGGGTTCCGGGGAGCTGTTTTTT; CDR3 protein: CASSIRAGGSGELFF
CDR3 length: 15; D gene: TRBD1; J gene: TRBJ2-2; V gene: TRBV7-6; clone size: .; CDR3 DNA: TGTGCCAGCAGCAAAGGGACAGGAGAGGGCGGGGAGCTGTTTTTT; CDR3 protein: CASSKGTGEGGELFF
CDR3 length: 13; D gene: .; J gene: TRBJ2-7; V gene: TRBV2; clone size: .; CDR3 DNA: TGTGCCAGCGTAGACAGGTCCTCCTACGAGCAGTACTTC; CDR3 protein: CASVDRSSYEQYF
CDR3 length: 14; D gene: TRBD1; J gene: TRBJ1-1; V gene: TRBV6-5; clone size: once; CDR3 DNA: TGTGCCAGCAGTCAACAGGGGGCGAACACTGAAGCTTTCTTT; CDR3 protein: CASSQQGANTEAFF
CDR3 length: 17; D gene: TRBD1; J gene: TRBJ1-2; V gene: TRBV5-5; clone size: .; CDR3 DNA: TGTGCCAGCAGCTTGTCGGCAGGGGGCGAAGTTGACTATGGCTACACCTTC; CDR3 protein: CASSLSAGGEVDYGYTF
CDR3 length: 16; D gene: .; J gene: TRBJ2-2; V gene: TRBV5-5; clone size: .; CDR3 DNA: TGTGCCAGCAGCTTGGCCCGACAGGCCGACACCGGGGAGCTGTTTTTT; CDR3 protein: CASSLARQADTGELFF
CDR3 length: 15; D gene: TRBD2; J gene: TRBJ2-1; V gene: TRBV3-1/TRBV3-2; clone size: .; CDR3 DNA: TGTGCCAGCAGTCTAAGCGGGGGATCCTACAATGAGCAGTTCTTC; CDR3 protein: CASSLSGGSYNEQFF
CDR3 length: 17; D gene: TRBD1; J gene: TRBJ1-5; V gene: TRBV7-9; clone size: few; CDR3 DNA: TGTGCCAGCAACCGAGGGGGCATATCTCTTGGGGATCAGCCCCAGCATTTT; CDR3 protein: CASNRGGISLGDQPQHF
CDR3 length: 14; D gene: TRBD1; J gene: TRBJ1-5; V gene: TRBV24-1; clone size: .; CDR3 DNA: TGTGCCACCAGTGATGGGACAGGGAATCAGCCCCAGCATTTT; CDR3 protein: CATSDGTGNQPQHF
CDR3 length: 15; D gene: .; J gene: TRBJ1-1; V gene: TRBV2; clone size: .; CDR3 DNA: TGTGCCAGCAGTCCCCGCGCCCTTGGGAACACTGAAGCTTTCTTT; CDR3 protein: CASSPRALGNTEAFF
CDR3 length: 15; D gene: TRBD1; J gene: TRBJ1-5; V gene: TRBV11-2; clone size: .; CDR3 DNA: TGTGCCAGCAGCCTGGACAGGGGCGCCGGTCAGCCCCAGCATTTT; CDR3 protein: CASSLDRGAGQPQHF
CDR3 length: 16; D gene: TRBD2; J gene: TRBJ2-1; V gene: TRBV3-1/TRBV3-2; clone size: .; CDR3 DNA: TGTGCCAGCAGCCAAGGGGGACTAGCGGGAGTAGATGAGCAGTTCTTC; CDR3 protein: CASSQGGLAGVDEQFF
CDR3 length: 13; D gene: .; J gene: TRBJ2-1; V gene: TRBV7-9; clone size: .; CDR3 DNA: TGTGCCAGCAGCCGCACTAGCAGTAATGAGCAGTTCTTC; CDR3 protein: CASSRTSSNEQFF
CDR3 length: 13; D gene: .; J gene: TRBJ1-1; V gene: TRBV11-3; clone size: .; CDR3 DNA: TGTGCCAGCAGCCCTGGGGGGGGAACTGAAGCTTTCTTT; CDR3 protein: CASSPGGGTEAFF
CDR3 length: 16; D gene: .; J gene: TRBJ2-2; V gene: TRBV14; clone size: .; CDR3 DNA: TGTGCCAGCAGCCAAGGCCTAGTAGGTCGCGGCGGGGAGCTGTTTTTT; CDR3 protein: CASSQGLVGRGGELFF
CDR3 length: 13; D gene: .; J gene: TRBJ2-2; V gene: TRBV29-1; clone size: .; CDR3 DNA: TGCAGCGTTGATTGGGGGCGAGGCGGGGAGCTGTTTTTT; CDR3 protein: CSVDWGRGGELFF
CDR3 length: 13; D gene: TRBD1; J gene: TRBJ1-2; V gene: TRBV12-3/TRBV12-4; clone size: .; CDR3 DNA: TGTGCCAGCAGCCCTCGGACAGGCTATGGCTACACCTTC; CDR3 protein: CASSPRTGYGYTF
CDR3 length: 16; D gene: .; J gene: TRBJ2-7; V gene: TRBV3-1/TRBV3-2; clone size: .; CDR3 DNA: TGTGCCAGCAGCCAACCCGCCTCAGGAGGCTCCTACGAGCAGTACTTC; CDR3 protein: CASSQPASGGSYEQYF
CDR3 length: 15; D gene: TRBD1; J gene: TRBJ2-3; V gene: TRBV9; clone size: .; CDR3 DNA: TGTGCCAGCAGCCCTCGACAGGGGAATACAGATACGCAGTATTTT; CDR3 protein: CASSPRQGNTDTQYF
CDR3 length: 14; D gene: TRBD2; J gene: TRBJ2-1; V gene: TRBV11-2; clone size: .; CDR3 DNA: TGTGCCAGCAGCTTTAGCGGGGGGTCGAATGAGCAGTTCTTC; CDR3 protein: CASSFSGGSNEQFF
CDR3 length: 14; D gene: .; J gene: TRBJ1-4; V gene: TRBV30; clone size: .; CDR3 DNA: TGTGCCTGGAGTGGGGAGGGAACTAATGAAAAACTGTTTTTT; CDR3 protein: CAWSGEGTNEKLFF
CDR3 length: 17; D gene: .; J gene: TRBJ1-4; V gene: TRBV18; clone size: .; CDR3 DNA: TGTGCCAGCTCACTCCGACAGTTATCCGCAACTAATGAAAAACTGTTTTTT; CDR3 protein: CASSLRQLSATNEKLFF
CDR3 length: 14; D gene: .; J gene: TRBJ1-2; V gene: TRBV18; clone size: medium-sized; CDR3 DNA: TGTGCCAGCTCACCAGCCGGGGGGGGCTATGGCTACACCTTC; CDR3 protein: CASSPAGGGYGYTF
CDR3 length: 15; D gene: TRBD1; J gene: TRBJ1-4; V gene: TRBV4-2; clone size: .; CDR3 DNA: TGTGCCAGCAGCCAAGTTAGGGACAGTAATGAAAAACTGTTTTTT; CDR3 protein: CASSQVRDSNEKLFF
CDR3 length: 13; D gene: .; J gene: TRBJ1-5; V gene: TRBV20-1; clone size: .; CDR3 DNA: TGCAGTGCTAGTCGGCAGGGAGGCCAGCCCCAGCATTTT; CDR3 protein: CSASRQGGQPQHF
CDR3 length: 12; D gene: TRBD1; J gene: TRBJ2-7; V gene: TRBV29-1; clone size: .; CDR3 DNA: TGCAGCGCCCAGGGGGTAGGCTACGAGCAGTACTTC; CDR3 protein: CSAQGVGYEQYF
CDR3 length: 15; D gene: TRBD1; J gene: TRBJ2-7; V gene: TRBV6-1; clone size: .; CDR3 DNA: TGTGCCAGCAGTGAACAAGGGACAGGGACTTACGAGCAGTACTTC; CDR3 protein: CASSEQGTGTYEQYF
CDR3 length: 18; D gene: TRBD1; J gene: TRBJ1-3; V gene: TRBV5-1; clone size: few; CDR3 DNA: TGCGCCAGCAGCCCCCGGACAGGGGCAAGCATCTCTGGAAACACCATATATTTT; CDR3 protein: CASSPRTGASISGNTIYF
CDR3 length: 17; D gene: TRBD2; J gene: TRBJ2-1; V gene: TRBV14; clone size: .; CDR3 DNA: TGTGCCAGCAGCCCGTCACGGGGACTAGCGGGCTACAATGAGCAGTTCTTC; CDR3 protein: CASSPSRGLAGYNEQFF
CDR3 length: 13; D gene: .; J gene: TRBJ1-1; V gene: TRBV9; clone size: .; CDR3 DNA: TGTGCCAGCAGCGTAGGACAGGTAACTGAAGCTTTCTTT; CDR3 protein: CASSVGQVTEAFF
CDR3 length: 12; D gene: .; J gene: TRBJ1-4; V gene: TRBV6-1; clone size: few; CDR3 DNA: TGTGCCAGCAGTGAAGGGGGGCAGAAACTGTTTTTT; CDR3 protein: CASSEGGQKLFF
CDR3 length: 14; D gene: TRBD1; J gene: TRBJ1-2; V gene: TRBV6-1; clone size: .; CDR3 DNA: TGTGCCAGCAGTGAACGGCCAGGGGGTCTTGGCTACACCTTC; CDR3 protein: CASSERPGGLGYTF
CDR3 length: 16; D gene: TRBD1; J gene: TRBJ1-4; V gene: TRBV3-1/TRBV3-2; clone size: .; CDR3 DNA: TGTGCCAGCAGCCGACAAACCGGGACAGGGGATGAAAAACTGTTTTTT; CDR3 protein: CASSRQTGTGDEKLFF
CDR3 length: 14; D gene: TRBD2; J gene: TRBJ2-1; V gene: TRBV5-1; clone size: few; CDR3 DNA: TGCGCCAGCAGTATAGCGGGGAGGAACAATGAGCAGTTCTTC; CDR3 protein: CASSIAGRNNEQFF
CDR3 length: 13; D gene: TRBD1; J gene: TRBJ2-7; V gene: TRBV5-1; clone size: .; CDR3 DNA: TGCGCCAGCAGCCAGGACAGGAATGGGAGGCAGTACTTC; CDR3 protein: CASSQDRNGRQYF
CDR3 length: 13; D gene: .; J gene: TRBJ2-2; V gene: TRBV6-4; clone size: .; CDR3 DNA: TGTGCCAGCAGTGCTACAGAGACCGGGGAGCTGTTTTTT; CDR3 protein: CASSATETGELFF
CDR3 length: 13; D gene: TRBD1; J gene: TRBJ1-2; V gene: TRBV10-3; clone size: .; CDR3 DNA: TGTGCCATCAGTGACCCCAGGGGGGTTGGCTACACCTTC; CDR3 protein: CAISDPRGVGYTF
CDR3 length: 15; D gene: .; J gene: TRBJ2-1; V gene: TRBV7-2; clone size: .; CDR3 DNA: TGTGCCAGCAGCTTAGGGGCGGGGGCTTTCAATGAGCAGTTCTTC; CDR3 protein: CASSLGAGAFNEQFF
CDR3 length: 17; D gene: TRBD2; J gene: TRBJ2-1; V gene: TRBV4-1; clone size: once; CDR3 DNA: TGCGCCAGCAGCCAAACGGCTAGCGGAGGGCGGTACAATGAGCAGTTCTTC; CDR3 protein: CASSQTASGGRYNEQFF
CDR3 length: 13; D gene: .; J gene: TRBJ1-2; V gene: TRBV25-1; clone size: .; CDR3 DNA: TGTGCCAGCAGTGAACGGTGGGGGCCCGGCTACACCTTC; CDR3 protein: CASSERWGPGYTF
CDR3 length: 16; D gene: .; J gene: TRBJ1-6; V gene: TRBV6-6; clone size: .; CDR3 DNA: TGTGCCAGCAGTTACAGTCGTAGCTCCTATAATTCACCCCTCCACTTT; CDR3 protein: CASSYSRSSYNSPLHF
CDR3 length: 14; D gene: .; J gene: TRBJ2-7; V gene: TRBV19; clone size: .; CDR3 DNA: TGTGCCAGTAGCAATACCGGACAAGTCTACGAGCAGTACTTC; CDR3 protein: CASSNTGQVYEQYF
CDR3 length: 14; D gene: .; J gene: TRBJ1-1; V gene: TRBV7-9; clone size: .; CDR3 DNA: TGTGCCAGCAGCTTAGGAACGGTGAACACTGAAGCTTTCTTT; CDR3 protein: CASSLGTVNTEAFF
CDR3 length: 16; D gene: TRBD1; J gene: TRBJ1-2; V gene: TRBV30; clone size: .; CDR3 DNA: TGTGCCTGGACTAAGGGCAGGGGGCCCTTCAACTATGGCTACACCTTC; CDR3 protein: CAWTKGRGPFNYGYTF
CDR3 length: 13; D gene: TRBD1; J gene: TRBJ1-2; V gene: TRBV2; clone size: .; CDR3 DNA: TGTGCCAGCAGCCGACAGGGCGCAGATGGCTACACCTTC; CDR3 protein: CASSRQGADGYTF
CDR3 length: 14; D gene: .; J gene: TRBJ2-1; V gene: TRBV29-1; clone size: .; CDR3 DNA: TGCAGCGTTGAGAGGGGGGGTAAGGTCAATGAGCAGTTCTTC; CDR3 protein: CSVERGGKVNEQFF
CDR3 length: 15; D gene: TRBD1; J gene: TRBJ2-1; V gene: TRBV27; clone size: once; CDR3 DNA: TGTGCCAGCAGTGGACGGGACAGCTCCTACAATGAGCAGTTCTTC; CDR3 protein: CASSGRDSSYNEQFF
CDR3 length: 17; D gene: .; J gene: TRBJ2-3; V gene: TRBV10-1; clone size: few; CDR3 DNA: TGCGCCAGCAGTGAGGTCTGGCGGGGCTCTAGGACAGATACGCAGTATTTT; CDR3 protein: CASSEVWRGSRTDTQYF
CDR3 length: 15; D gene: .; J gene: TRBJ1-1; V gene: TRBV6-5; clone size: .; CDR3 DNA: TGTGCCAGCAGTTACTCCCAGAACATGAACACTGAAGCTTTCTTT; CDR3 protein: CASSYSQNMNTEAFF
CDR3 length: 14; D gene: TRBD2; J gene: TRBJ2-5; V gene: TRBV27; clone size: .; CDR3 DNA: TGTGCCAGCAGCCCCCTAGCGGGAAGGGAGACCCAGTACTTC; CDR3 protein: CASSPLAGRETQYF
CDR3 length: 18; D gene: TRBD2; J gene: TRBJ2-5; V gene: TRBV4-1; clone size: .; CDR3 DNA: TGCGCCAGCAGCCAAGGCCCCCCTCGGGGGGACCTCCGAGAGACCCAGTACTTC; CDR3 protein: CASSQGPPRGDLRETQYF
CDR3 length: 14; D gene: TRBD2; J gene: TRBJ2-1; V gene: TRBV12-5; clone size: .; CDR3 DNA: TGTGCTAGTGGATCCGGGACTAGGAGCAATGAGCAGTTCTTC; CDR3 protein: CASGSGTRSNEQFF